The rows below give T cell receptor beta chains drawn from one sample of a study of blood T cell repertoires in COVID-19. The data were produced by immunoSEQ multiplex PCR, yet TCRdb's version contains in-frame clones alone and is incomplete. The sample holds 120,000 to 150,000 clones, around 80% seen once. The sample taken for sequencing was peripheral blood. The origin of the receptors is a human donor in a cohort sampled during active COVID-19. Each CDR3 is given with its conserved first and last residue. The D gene is left open where the match is weak. Where a row states a size, it is once, few, many or the class of an expanded clone; other rows omit it.

TRBV5-8	TRBJ1-5	TRBD1	.	CASSLRSGTAITIKHF	TGTGCCAGCAGCTTGCGATCCGGGACAGCCATCACCATCAAGCATTTT
TRBV9	TRBJ1-3	.	once	CASSVGTGGGNTIYF	TGTGCCAGCAGCGTAGGAACGGGTGGTGGAAACACCATATATTTT
TRBV6-5	TRBJ1-6	.	.	CASSYSGRDSPLHF	TGTGCCAGCAGTTACTCAGGGCGGGATTCACCCCTCCACTTT
TRBV4-1	TRBJ1-5	TRBD1	few	CASSPTGVSNQPQHF	TGCGCCAGCAGCCCGACAGGGGTTAGCAATCAGCCCCAGCATTTT
TRBV18	TRBJ1-1	TRBD1	.	CASSPGAGTGVWAFF	TGTGCCAGCTCACCAGGAGCCGGGACAGGTGTTTGGGCTTTCTTT
TRBV6-6	TRBJ1-1	.	.	CAIHGGGAEAFF	TGTGCCATTCATGGCGGGGGGGCTGAAGCTTTCTTT
TRBV10-3	TRBJ1-2	TRBD1	.	CAITGSTGPEGYTF	TGTGCCATCACAGGCTCGACAGGGCCTGAGGGCTACACCTTC
TRBV6-2/TRBV6-3	TRBJ2-3	.	.	CASSSLQGGGTDTQYF	TGTGCCAGCAGTTCCTTACAGGGTGGGGGTACAGATACGCAGTATTTT
TRBV5-1	TRBJ1-2	TRBD1	.	CASSLEGQSNYGYTF	TGCGCCAGCAGCTTGGAGGGACAGTCTAACTATGGCTACACCTTC
TRBV5-5	TRBJ2-1	TRBD2	.	CASSLETSGGNEQFF	TGTGCCAGCAGCTTGGAGACTAGCGGGGGCAATGAGCAGTTCTTC
TRBV5-6	TRBJ1-6	TRBD1	.	CASSRDRGSYLSPLHF	TGTGCCAGCAGCCGGGACAGGGGATCCTATCTTTCACCCCTCCACTTT
TRBV29-1	TRBJ2-3	TRBD2	.	CSVGRLAGRDTQYF	TGCAGCGTTGGGAGACTAGCGGGGAGAGATACGCAGTATTTT
TRBV20-1	TRBJ2-5	.	.	CSAQQETQYF	TGCAGTGCCCAACAAGAGACCCAGTACTTC
TRBV7-6	TRBJ1-3	.	.	CASSLGPPAGNLGPIYF	TGTGCCAGCAGCTTAGGACCCCCAGCGGGGAACCTGGGCCCCATATATTTT
TRBV24-1	TRBJ2-3	.	.	CATSDGGKSTDTQYF	TGTGCCACCAGTGATGGCGGGAAAAGCACAGATACGCAGTATTTT
TRBV4-1	TRBJ2-1	TRBD2	.	CASSQDSGRDEQFF	TGCGCCAGCAGCCAAGATTCAGGGAGGGATGAGCAGTTCTTC
TRBV20-1	TRBJ1-2	.	.	CSAIAGRGYTF	TGCAGTGCTATAGCCGGGAGAGGCTACACCTTC
TRBV21-1	TRBJ2-3	.	.	CASSKVRAGGRTDTQYF	TGTGCCAGCAGCAAAGTCAGAGCGGGGGGACGCACAGATACGCAGTATTTT
TRBV24-1	TRBJ1-5	.	.	CATSDSPGSNQPQHF	TGTGCCACCAGTGATTCTCCGGGGAGCAATCAGCCCCAGCATTTT
TRBV14	TRBJ2-3	.	.	CASSPPGAGLVTDTQYF	TGTGCCAGCAGCCCCCCCGGGGCGGGGCTGGTCACAGATACGCAGTATTTT
TRBV18	TRBJ1-1	.	.	CASSPSEDGGAFF	TGTGCCAGCTCACCATCAGAGGACGGGGGAGCTTTCTTT
TRBV6-5	TRBJ1-5	TRBD1	.	CASSMQGVGNQPQHF	TGTGCCAGCAGTATGCAGGGGGTTGGCAATCAGCCCCAGCATTTT